This T cell receptor beta chain was documented in a study of spatial heterogeneity in lung cancer. TCRdb processed the 5' RACE reads anew with MiXCR; each CDR3 protein has one entry. The table includes about 22,000 distinct CDR3 sequences, approximately 6.2% detected once. V was trimmed by 7 bases and J by 0 bases, leaving 16 bases between them. The CDR3 runs to 16 residues. Germline CDR1 MDHEN, CDR2 SYDVKM. General study points: Ubiquitous expanded tumor TCRs surfaced in blood more at resection than they did at follow-up.

Points on this clonotype: What it recognizes is unknown.

Time point in this sample: sample taken at primary tumor resection. The origin of this receptor is a male donor with early-stage non-small cell lung cancer. The chain is built from TRBV28 and TRBJ2-4; no reliable D call. The specimen comprised PBMCs, sampled at surgery. In DNA form, the CDR3 reads TGTGCCAGCATACCCCACGTCGGGCTAGCCAAAAACATTCAGTACTTC. This encodes CASIPHVGLAKNIQYF.